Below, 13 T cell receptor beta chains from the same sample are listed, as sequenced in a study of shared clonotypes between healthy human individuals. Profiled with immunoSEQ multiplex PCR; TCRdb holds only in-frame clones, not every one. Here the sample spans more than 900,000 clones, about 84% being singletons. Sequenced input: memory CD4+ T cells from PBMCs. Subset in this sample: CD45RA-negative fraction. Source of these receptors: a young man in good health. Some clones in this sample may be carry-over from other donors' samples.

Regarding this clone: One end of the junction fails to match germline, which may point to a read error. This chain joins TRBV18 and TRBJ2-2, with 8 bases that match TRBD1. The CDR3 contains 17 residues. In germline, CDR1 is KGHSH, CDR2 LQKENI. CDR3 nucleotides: TGTGCCAGCTCACCAGGCTCCGGACAGGGCAACATCGGGGAGCTGTTTTTT. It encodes CASSPGSGQGNIGELFF.

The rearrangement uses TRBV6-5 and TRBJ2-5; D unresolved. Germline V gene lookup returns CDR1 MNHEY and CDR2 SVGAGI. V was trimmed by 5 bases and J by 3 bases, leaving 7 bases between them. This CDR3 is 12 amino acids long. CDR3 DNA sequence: TGTGCCAGCAGTACCTCAAAAGAGACCCAGTACTTC. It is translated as CASSTSKETQYF.

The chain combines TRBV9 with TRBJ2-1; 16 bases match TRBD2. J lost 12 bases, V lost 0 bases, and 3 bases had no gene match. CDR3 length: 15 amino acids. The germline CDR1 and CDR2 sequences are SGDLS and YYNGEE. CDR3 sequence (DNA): TGTGCCAGCAGCGTAGACGGGACTAGCGGGAGGGCGCAGTTCTTC. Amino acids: CASSVDGTSGRAQFF.

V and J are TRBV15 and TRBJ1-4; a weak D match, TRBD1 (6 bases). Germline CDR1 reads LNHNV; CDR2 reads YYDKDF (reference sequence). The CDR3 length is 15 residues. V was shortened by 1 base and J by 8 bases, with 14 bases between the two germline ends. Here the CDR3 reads CATSRGARTGEKLFF. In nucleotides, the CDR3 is TGTGCCACCAGCAGAGGGGCACGAACAGGGGAAAAACTGTTTTTT.

CDR3 nucleotides: TGTGCCAGCAGGCGGGGACAGGGAGAGACCCAGTACTTC. Its translation: CASRRGQGETQYF. V gene TRBV6-1 combines with J gene TRBJ2-5; 9 nucleotides agree with TRBD1. From germline, CDR1 is MNHNS and CDR2 SASEGT. This CDR3 is built from 13 residues. V trimming: 6 bases; J trimming: 4 bases; junction bases outside the gene matches: 3.

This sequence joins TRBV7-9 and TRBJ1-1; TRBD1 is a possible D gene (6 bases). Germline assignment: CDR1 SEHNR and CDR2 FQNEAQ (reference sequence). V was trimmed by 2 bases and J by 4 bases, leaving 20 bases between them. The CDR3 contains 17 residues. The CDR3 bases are TGTGCCAGCAGCTTAAGGGACCCCGGGGGCTGGGGCACTGAAGCTTTCTTT. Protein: CASSLRDPGGWGTEAFF.

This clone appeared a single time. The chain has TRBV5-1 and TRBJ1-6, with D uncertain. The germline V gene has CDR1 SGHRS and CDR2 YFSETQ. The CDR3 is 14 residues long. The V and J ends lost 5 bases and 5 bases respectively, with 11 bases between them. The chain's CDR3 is CASRLGLDNSPLHF. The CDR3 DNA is TGCGCCAGCAGGCTAGGGCTCGATAATTCACCCCTCCACTTT. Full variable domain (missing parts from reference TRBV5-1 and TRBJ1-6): KAGVTQTPRYLIKTRGQQVTLSCSPISGHRSVSWYQQTPGQGLQFLFEYFSETQRNKGNFPGRFSGRQFSNSRSEMNVSTLELGDSALYLCASRLGLDNSPLHFGNGTRLTVT.

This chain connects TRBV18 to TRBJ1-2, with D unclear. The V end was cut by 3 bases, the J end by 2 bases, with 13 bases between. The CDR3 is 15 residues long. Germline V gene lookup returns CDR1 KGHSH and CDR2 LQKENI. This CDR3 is CASSPTSDRNYGYTF. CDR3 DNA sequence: TGTGCCAGCTCACCTACCTCCGACCGAAACTATGGCTACACCTTC.

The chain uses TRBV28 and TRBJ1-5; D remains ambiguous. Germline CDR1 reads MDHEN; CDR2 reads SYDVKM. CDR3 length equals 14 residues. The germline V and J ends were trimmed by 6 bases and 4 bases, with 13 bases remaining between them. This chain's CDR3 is CASSASGGNQPQHF. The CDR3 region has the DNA TGTGCCAGCAGCGCCTCGGGTGGGAATCAGCCCCAGCATTTT. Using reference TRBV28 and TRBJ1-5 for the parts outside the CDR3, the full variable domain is DVKVTQSSRYLVKRTGEKVFLECVQDMDHENMFWYRQDPGLGLRLIYFSYDVKMKEKGDIPEGYSVSREKKERFSLILESASTNQTSMYLCASSASGGNQPQHFGDGTRLSIL.

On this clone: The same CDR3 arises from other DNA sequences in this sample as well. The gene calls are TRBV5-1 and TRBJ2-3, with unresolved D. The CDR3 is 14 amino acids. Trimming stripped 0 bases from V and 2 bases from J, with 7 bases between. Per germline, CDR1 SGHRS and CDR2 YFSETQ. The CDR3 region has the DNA TGCGCCAGCAGCTTGGAGAGGTCCACAGATACGCAGTATTTT. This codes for CASSLERSTDTQYF.

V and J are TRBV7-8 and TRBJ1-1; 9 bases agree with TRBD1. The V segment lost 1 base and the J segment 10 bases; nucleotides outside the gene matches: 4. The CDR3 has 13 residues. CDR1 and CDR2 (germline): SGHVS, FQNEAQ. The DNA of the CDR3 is TGTGCCAGCAGCTTAGGGGACAGGGAAGGAGCTTTCTTT. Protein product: CASSLGDREGAFF.

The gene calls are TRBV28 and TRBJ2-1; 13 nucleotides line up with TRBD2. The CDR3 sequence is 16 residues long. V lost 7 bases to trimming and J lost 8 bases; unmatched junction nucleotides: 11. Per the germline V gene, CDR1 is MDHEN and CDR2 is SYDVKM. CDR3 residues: CASNRKPGLAGYEQFF. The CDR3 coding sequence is TGTGCCAGCAACCGTAAACCGGGACTAGCGGGATATGAGCAGTTCTTC. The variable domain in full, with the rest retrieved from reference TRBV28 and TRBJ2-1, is DVKVTQSSRYLVKRTGEKVFLECVQDMDHENMFWYRQDPGLGLRLIYFSYDVKMKEKGDIPEGYSVSREKKERFSLILESASTNQTSMYLCASNRKPGLAGYEQFFGPGTRLTVL.

CDR3 coding DNA: TGCGCCAGCAGCCCCAGGGGACAGGGGACCGGGGAGCTGTTTTTT. As protein: CASSPRGQGTGELFF. The chain uses TRBV4-1 and TRBJ2-2; 10 positions agree with TRBD1. V shed 4 bases, J shed 5 bases, and the junction held 4 bases outside the gene matches. CDR1 is MGHRA and CDR2 is YSYEKL in the germline V gene. The CDR3 runs 15 residues.